The TCR beta chain described here comes from a study of shared clonotypes between healthy human individuals. There are 15 residues in the CDR3. In germline, CDR1 is SNHLY, CDR2 FYNNEI. V dropped 8 bases and J dropped 0 bases, with 16 bases sitting between them. The protocol was immunoSEQ multiplex PCR, while the TCRdb copy is restricted to in-frame clones and leaves out a portion. The sample holds over a million clones, approximately 98% seen once. V gene TRBV2 combines with J gene TRBJ1-1; D is undetermined. This TCR was recovered from a young man in good health. Sequencing was performed on naive CD4+ T cells sorted from blood. This sample's subset: CD45RA+ positively selected. CDR3 nucleotide sequence: TGTGCCAGCCGAACAGATCAGAGGATGAACACTGAAGCTTTCTTT. Its translation: CASRTDQRMNTEAFF.